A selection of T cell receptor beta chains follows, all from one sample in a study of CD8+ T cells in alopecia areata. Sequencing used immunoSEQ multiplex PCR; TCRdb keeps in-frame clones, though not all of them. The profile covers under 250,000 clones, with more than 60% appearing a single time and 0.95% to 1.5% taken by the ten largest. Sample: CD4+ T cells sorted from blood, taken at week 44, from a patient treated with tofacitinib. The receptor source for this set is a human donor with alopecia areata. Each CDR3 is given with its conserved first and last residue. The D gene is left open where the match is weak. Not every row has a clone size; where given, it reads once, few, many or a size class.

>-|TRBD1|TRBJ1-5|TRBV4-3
CASSQELAGTAPQHF
TGCGCCAGCAGCCAAGAGTTAGCCGGGACAGCCCCCCAGCATTTT
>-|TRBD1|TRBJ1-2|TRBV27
CASSWDRGLSYGYTF
TGTGCCAGCAGTTGGGACAGGGGGCTTAGCTATGGCTACACCTTC
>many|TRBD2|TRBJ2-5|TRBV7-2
CASSLGTSGGQETQYF
TGTGCCAGCAGCTTAGGGACTAGCGGGGGGCAAGAGACCCAGTACTTC
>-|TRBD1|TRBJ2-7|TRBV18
CASSPGQLVEQYF
TGTGCCAGCTCACCGGGACAGTTAGTCGAGCAGTACTTC
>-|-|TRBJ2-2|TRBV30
CAWAMPVGANGELFF
TGTGCCTGGGCCATGCCGGTGGGGGCGAACGGGGAGCTGTTTTTT
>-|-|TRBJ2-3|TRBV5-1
CASSLRTGVPDTQYF
TGCGCCAGCAGCTTACGGACGGGGGTACCAGATACGCAGTATTTT
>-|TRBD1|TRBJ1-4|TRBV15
CATGAGTGRNEKLFF
TGTGCCACAGGAGCCGGGACAGGGCGGAATGAAAAACTGTTTTTT
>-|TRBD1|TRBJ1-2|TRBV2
CASSEGLGQGAYGYTF
TGTGCCAGCAGTGAGGGATTGGGACAGGGAGCCTATGGCTACACCTTC
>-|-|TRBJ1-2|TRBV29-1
CSVPTGSHYGYTF
TGCAGCGTCCCAACAGGGTCCCACTATGGCTACACCTTC
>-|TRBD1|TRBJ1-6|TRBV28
CASRAFGQGDSPLHF
TGTGCCAGCAGGGCTTTCGGACAGGGTGATTCACCCCTCCACTTT
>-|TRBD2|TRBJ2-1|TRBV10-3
CAINPGLAVVSEQFF
TGTGCCATCAACCCCGGGCTAGCGGTTGTAAGTGAGCAGTTCTTC
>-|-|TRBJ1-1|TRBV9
CASSVGPDFTEAFF
TGTGCCAGCAGCGTAGGTCCAGATTTCACTGAAGCTTTCTTT
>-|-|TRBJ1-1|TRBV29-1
CSVDRLNTEAFF
TGCAGCGTGGACAGATTGAACACTGAAGCTTTCTTT
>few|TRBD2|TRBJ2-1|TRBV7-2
CASSLSGVSYNEQFF
TGTGCCAGCAGCTTAAGCGGGGTGTCCTACAATGAGCAGTTCTTC
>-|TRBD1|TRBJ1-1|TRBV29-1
CSVAGLTGATEAFF
TGCAGCGTTGCAGGACTCACAGGGGCGACTGAAGCTTTCTTT
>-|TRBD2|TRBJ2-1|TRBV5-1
CASSLISGSYNEQFF
TGCGCCAGCAGCTTGATTAGCGGGAGCTACAATGAGCAGTTCTTC
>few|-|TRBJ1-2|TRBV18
CASSPRQGNYGYTF
TGTGCCAGCTCACCGAGGCAGGGGAACTATGGCTACACCTTC
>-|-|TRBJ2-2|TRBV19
CASSIQGNGELFF
TGTGCCAGTAGTATACAGGGTAACGGGGAGCTGTTTTTT
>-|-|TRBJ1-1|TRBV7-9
CASRRQKNTEAFF
TGTGCCAGCAGGAGACAGAAGAACACTGAAGCTTTCTTT
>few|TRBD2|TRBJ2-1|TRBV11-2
CASSSRTSGTYNEQFF
TGTGCCAGCAGCTCACGGACTAGCGGCACCTACAATGAGCAGTTCTTC
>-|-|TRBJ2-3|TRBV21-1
CASLRGRIPF
TGTGCCAGCCTCAGGGGCCGAATTCCCTTT
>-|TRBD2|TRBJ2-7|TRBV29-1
CSVAPKRGGSYEQYF
TGCAGCGTTGCCCCTAAGCGGGGGGGATCCTACGAGCAGTACTTC
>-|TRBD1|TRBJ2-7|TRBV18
CASSLDRDYEQYF
TGTGCCAGCTCCCTGGACAGGGACTACGAGCAGTACTTC
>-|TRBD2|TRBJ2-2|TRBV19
CASSISSGNTGELFF
TGTGCCAGTAGTATATCTAGCGGTAACACCGGGGAGCTGTTTTTT
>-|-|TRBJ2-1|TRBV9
CASSVDGLLSYNEQFF
TGTGCCAGCAGCGTAGACGGCCTCCTCTCCTACAATGAGCAGTTCTTC
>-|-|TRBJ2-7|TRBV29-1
CSVAPRVSYEQYF
TGCAGCGTTGCCCCGAGGGTGTCCTACGAGCAGTACTTC
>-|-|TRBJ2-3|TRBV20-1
CSASSGDTQYF
TGCAGTGCTAGTTCGGGGGATACGCAGTATTTT
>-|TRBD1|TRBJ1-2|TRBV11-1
CASSSDRDYGYTF
TGTGCCAGCAGCTCAGACAGGGATTATGGCTACACCTTC
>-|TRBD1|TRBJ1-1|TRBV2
CASDGQGRHTEAFF
TGTGCCAGCGACGGACAGGGAAGACACACTGAAGCTTTCTTT
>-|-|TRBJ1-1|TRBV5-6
CASSLKGLDTEAFF
TGTGCCAGCAGCTTGAAGGGGTTGGACACTGAAGCTTTCTTT
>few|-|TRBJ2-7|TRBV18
CASSGAQRRGEQYF
TGTGCCAGCTCCGGGGCCCAGAGAAGAGGAGAGCAGTACTTC
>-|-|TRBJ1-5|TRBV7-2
CASSSVVRNGNQPQHF
TGTGCCAGCAGTTCAGTAGTTAGGAACGGCAATCAGCCCCAGCATTTT
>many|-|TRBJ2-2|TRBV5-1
CASSLRPDWNTGELFF
TGCGCCAGCAGCTTGCGACCCGACTGGAACACCGGGGAGCTGTTTTTT
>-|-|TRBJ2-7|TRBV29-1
CSVNDSPRDEQYF
TGCAGCGTGAACGACAGCCCCCGGGACGAGCAGTACTTC
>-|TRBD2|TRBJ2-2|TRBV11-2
CASSSMFGIAGTGELFF
TGTGCCAGCAGCTCCATGTTCGGGATAGCGGGGACCGGGGAGCTGTTTTTT
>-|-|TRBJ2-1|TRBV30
CAWSVSYNEQFF
TGTGCCTGGAGTGTTTCCTACAATGAGCAGTTCTTC
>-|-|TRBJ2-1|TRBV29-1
CSGERYNEQFF
TGCAGCGGGGAACGTTACAATGAGCAGTTCTTC
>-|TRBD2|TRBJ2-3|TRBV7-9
CASSGGGFLNTQYF
TGTGCCAGCAGCGGCGGGGGATTCTTAAATACGCAGTATTTT
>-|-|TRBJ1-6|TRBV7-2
CASSLGPGEVLHF
TGTGCCAGCAGTTTAGGGCCCGGGGAGGTCCTCCACTTT
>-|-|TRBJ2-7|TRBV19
CASSPPGLYEQYF
TGTGCCAGTAGCCCCCCCGGGCTCTACGAGCAGTACTTC
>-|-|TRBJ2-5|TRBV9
CASGPPSQETQYF
TGTGCCAGCGGGCCTCCGAGCCAAGAGACCCAGTACTTC
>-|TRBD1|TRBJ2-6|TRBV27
CASTRTGGAGANVLTF
TGTGCCAGCACCCGGACAGGGGGCGCTGGGGCCAACGTCCTGACTTTC